Presented here are 15 T cell receptor beta chains from one specimen sequenced in a study of PD-1 blockade in classical Hodgkin lymphoma. Sequencing used immunoSEQ multiplex PCR; TCRdb keeps in-frame clones, though not all of them. This table has about 97,000 clones, roughly 84% appearing once. Every single patient, without exception, relapsed after autologous stem cell transplantation, and brentuximab vedotin exposure varied. The sample here was peripheral blood mononuclear cells (PBMCs), taken at baseline. These receptors originate from a human donor with classical Hodgkin lymphoma.

This clone was observed a few times. This rearrangement joins TRBV28 to TRBJ1-2; D perhaps matches TRBD1 (5 bases). The ends were cut back, 5 bases at V and 1 base at J, with 11 bases in the middle. In germline, CDR1 is MDHEN, CDR2 SYDVKM. The CDR3 runs to 14 residues. The CDR3 coding sequence is TGTGCCAGCAGTCCTGGGGGGGTTAACTATGGCTACACCTTC. This translates into CASSPGGVNYGYTF.

This clone was recorded once. The genes are TRBV10-3 and TRBJ2-2; TRBD2 aligns across 9 bases. This CDR3 contains 16 residues. The germline V gene has CDR1 ENHRY and CDR2 SYGVKD. Losses at the gene ends were 3 bases for V and 7 bases for J; bases not matched to a gene: 9. The CDR3 protein is CAISELISGSGGELFF. The CDR3 region has the DNA TGTGCCATCAGTGAACTGATTAGCGGGAGTGGCGGGGAGCTGTTTTTT.

J is TRBJ2-2 and V is TRBV2, with 8 bases aligning to TRBD2. CDR1 is SNHLY and CDR2 is FYNNEI in the germline V gene. The CDR3 has 14 residues. After removal of 6 bases from V and 9 bases from J, the junction contained 9 bases not matched to a gene. In nucleotides, the CDR3 is TGTGCCAGCAGCATGGGGCGGGAGGTCCGGGAGCTGTTTTTT. This gives the protein CASSMGREVRELFF.

The chain is built from TRBV5-4 and TRBJ2-7, with TRBD2 matching over 14 bases. The V segment lost 1 base and the J segment 6 bases; nucleotides outside the gene matches: 6. This CDR3 contains 16 residues. CDR1 is SGHNT, CDR2 YYREEE, per germline (reference sequence). The CDR3 reads CASSLRLAGGPSEQYF. DNA of the CDR3: TGTGCCAGCAGCTTGCGACTAGCGGGAGGGCCCTCCGAGCAGTACTTC.

The chain recombines TRBV18 with TRBJ2-7; D is unclear. The CDR3 loop spans 14 amino acids. Between the trimmed V and J ends, which lost 0 bases and 1 base, there was a span of 7 bases. From germline, CDR1 is KGHSH and CDR2 LQKENI. The CDR3 loop reads CASSPPPPSYEQYF. The CDR3 nucleotides are TGTGCCAGCTCACCACCTCCCCCATCCTACGAGCAGTACTTC.

The CDR3 bases are TGCGCCAGCAGCTTAGGGGCTGGGGTCTATGGCTACACCTTC. This codes for CASSLGAGVYGYTF. The chain joins TRBV5-1 to TRBJ1-2; D is perhaps TRBD1 (5 bases). Germline lookup yields CDR1 SGHRS and CDR2 YFSETQ. V lost 2 bases and J 4 bases, leaving 12 bases between the germline ends. CDR3 size: 14 residues.

This chain uses TRBV7-2 with TRBJ1-1; perhaps TRBD1 as D (5 bases). Germline values: CDR1 SGHTA, CDR2 FQGNSA. The V end was cut by 4 bases, the J end by 5 bases, with 14 bases between. The CDR3 is made up of 14 amino acids. The DNA for the CDR3 is TGTGCCAGCAGCTCCCAGAGGGGCGGGACTGAAGCTTTCTTT. Translation gives CASSSQRGGTEAFF.

The sample holds a few counts of this clone. This CDR3 reads CASSLEAALRGTQYF. In DNA form, the CDR3 reads TGTGCCAGCAGCTTAGAGGCGGCGCTCCGAGGGACGCAGTATTTT. The V and J genes are TRBV11-2 and TRBJ2-3; tentative D call: TRBD2 (5 bases). The CDR3 extends over 15 amino acids. The germline gives CDR1 SGHAT, CDR2 FQNNGV. The V end was cut by 0 bases, the J end by 9 bases, with 16 bases between.

The rearrangement joins TRBV11-1 to TRBJ2-1; D uncertain. Trimming took 1 base from V and 3 from J, leaving 16 bases between them. The germline gives CDR1 SGHAT, CDR2 FQDESV (reference sequence). The CDR3 is 17 amino acids. DNA for the CDR3: TGTGCCAGCAGCTTAGACGGCGGAGCCGCTATCTACAATGAGCAGTTCTTC. Encoded protein: CASSLDGGAAIYNEQFF.

As to this clone: One end of the junction does not line up with germline, which may come from a read error. The CDR3 loop is CASSYLLSHEQYF. The CDR3 coding sequence is TGTGCCAGCAGTTACCTGCTCTCCCACGAGCAGTACTTC. The chain couples TRBV6-5 to TRBJ2-7, with D uncertain. The germline V gene has CDR1 MNHEY and CDR2 SVGAGI. This CDR3 spans 13 amino acids.

V is TRBV27 and J is TRBJ2-7, with TRBD2 matching 11 bases. With V trimmed by 4 bases and J by 0 bases, 2 bases remained unmatched. The CDR3 runs to 15 residues. CDR1 is MNHEY, CDR2 SMNVEV, per germline (reference sequence). Written as DNA, the CDR3 is TGTGCCAGCAGTTCCCTAGCGGGAGGCTCCTACGAGCAGTACTTC. This gives the protein CASSSLAGGSYEQYF.

The chain uses TRBV7-9 and TRBJ2-7, with 13 bases lining up with TRBD2. Germline V gene sequence: CDR1 SEHNR, CDR2 FQNEAQ (reference sequence). The V gene end was trimmed by 5 bases and the J gene end by 2 bases; junction bases not matched to a gene: 12. The CDR3 has 18 amino acids. CDR3 region: CASSPIGTSGTVPYEQYF. The CDR3 nucleotides are TGTGCCAGCAGCCCAATAGGGACTAGCGGGACAGTTCCCTACGAGCAGTACTTC.

The chain carries TRBV27 and TRBJ2-2, with no clear D. V was shortened by 3 bases and J by 0 bases, with 8 bases between the two germline ends. The germline V gene encodes CDR1 MNHEY and CDR2 SMNVEV (reference sequence). The CDR3 has 15 amino acids. The CDR3 spells CASSFGGPNTGELFF. Written as DNA, the CDR3 is TGTGCCAGCAGTTTCGGCGGACCGAACACCGGGGAGCTGTTTTTT.

The genes are TRBV5-1 and TRBJ1-5, with D perhaps matching TRBD1 (5 bases). CDR1 SGHRS and CDR2 YFSETQ come from the germline V gene. This CDR3 has 15 residues. V gave up 4 bases and J gave up 1 base, with 12 bases separating them. DNA for the CDR3: TGCGCCAGCAGCCCCGGACAAAGCAGCAATCAGCCCCAGCATTTT. This gives the protein CASSPGQSSNQPQHF.

The rearrangement joins TRBV11-3 to TRBJ2-3; no firm D call. Germline assignment: CDR1 SGHNT and CDR2 YENEEA. This CDR3 has 15 residues. V was trimmed by 3 bases and J by 0 bases, leaving 10 bases between them. DNA for the CDR3: TGTGCCAGCAGCTTGGGCACCTCTAGCACAGATACGCAGTATTTT. Translated, it gives CASSLGTSSTDTQYF. The full variable domain, with the rest looked up from reference TRBV11-3 and TRBJ2-3, is EAGVVQSPRYKIIEKKQPVAFWCNPISGHNTLYWYLQNLGQGPELLIRYENEEAVDDSQLPKDRFSAERLKGVDSTLKIQPAELGDSAVYLCASSLGTSSTDTQYFGPGTRLTVL.